This TCR beta chain originates from a study of blood T cell repertoires in COVID-19. Overall study context: The origin of the acute and convalescent COVID-19 samples was the United States, Italy and Spain.

Here immunoSEQ multiplex PCR was the method, and the copy in TCRdb shows in-frame clones only, minus some. The table shows hundreds of thousands of clones, with more than 70% occurring only once. Looked up from germline, CDR1 is DFQATT and CDR2 is SNEGSKA (reference sequence). The CDR3 is 16 residues long. Trimming took off 3 bases at V and 0 bases at J, with 16 bases between the two ends. This clonotype was sampled from a woman aged 25 to 45 who had recovered from COVID-19. The chain uses TRBV20-1 and TRBJ2-3, with TRBD2 as a possible D gene (5 bases). The material sequenced was peripheral blood. The CDR3 protein is CSASFRLDSSTDTQYF. CDR3 bases: TGCAGTGCTAGTTTCCGCTTGGACTCTAGCACAGATACGCAGTATTTT.